A single TCR beta chain is shown here with its context. Its antigen is still unknown. This sample is part of a study of cytomegalovirus exposure and HLA in healthy donors. Findings of the study overall: Accurate prediction of HLA-A and HLA-B alleles (for most subjects) was reportedly achieved from TCR beta sequences. A few CMV-associated chains proved CMV antigen-specific in vitro. The study designated roughly 160 TCR beta chains cytomegalovirus-associated.

Amplification used 60 Vbeta primers and 13 Jbeta primers. The protocol was immunoSEQ multiplex PCR, while the TCRdb copy is restricted to in-frame clones and leaves out a portion. The sample lists some 150,000 clones, roughly 80% occurring once. Germline CDR1 ENHRY, CDR2 SYGVKD. CDR3 length: 17 amino acids. The V end was cut by 0 bases, the J end by 0 bases, with 11 bases between. The sequenced sample was PBMCs. The clonotype comes from a male donor in good health and CMV-seronegative. The chain carries TRBV10-3 and TRBJ1-4; D unresolved. In DNA form, the CDR3 reads TGTGCCATCAGTGAGTCAGCGCCATCTGCAACTAATGAAAAACTGTTTTTT. It is translated as CAISESAPSATNEKLFF.